A single sample is the source of the 4 T cell receptor beta chains below, sequenced in a study of cytomegalovirus exposure and HLA in healthy donors. The PCR employed 60 Vbeta primers together with 13 Jbeta primers. Only in-frame clones appear in the TCRdb table, and some are missing; sequencing was by immunoSEQ multiplex PCR. The sample has 150,000 to 200,000 clones; around three quarters are singletons. Sequencing was carried out using PBMCs. Receptor source: a woman aged 50 to 60 in good health and CMV-seronegative.

The chain couples TRBV27 to TRBJ2-6; D unclear. V was cut by 8 bases and J by 0 bases, with 8 bases left in between. CDR1 is MNHEY and CDR2 is SMNVEV in the germline V gene (reference sequence). The CDR3 covers 14 residues. CDR3: CASGRASGANVLTF. CDR3 nucleotides: TGTGCCAGCGGTAGAGCCTCTGGGGCCAACGTCCTGACTTTC.

The chain couples TRBV4-1 to TRBJ2-2, with 9 bases that match TRBD1. The CDR3 covers 17 residues. With 0 bases clipped from V and 1 base from J, the junction kept 3 bases outside the gene matches. Germline assignment: CDR1 MGHRA and CDR2 YSYEKL. As DNA, the CDR3 is TGCGCCAGCAGCCAAGATCGGGGACAGGGGAACACCGGGGAGCTGTTTTTT. Translated, it gives CASSQDRGQGNTGELFF.

This chain links TRBV12-5 with TRBJ2-2; 13 bases map to TRBD2. CDR1 is LGHNT and CDR2 is FRNRAP in the germline V gene. V shed 5 bases, J shed 5 bases, and the junction held 5 bases outside the gene matches. The CDR3 has 16 residues. CDR3 coding DNA: TGTGCTAGTGGTCCCGGGACTAGCGGGACGACCGGGGAGCTGTTTTTT. Protein product: CASGPGTSGTTGELFF.

V is TRBV7-2 and J is TRBJ2-2, with 13 nucleotides matching TRBD2. With V trimmed by 5 bases and J by 7 bases, 7 bases remained unmatched. Germline CDR1 and CDR2: SGHTA and FQGNSA. This CDR3 is built from 16 residues. The CDR3 loop is CASSPGLAGAGGELFF. The CDR3 DNA sequence: TGTGCCAGCAGCCCCGGACTAGCGGGAGCGGGCGGGGAGCTGTTTTTT.